This T cell receptor beta chain was recorded in a study of human T cells and chemical hapten exposure. The sample's time point: patch test 2, 6 weeks after DPC sensitization. As for treatment: therapeutic diphenylcyclopropenone sensitization with weekly scalp DPC. RNA extraction used unfractionated whole blood as the source of total RNA. Each patch-test visit's blood sample preceded patch application. Germline CDR1 reads MNHEY; CDR2 reads SVGEGT. The trim removed 2 bases at V and 3 bases at J, leaving 13 bases unmatched. The CDR3 spans 19 residues. TCRdb fed the RACE reads into MiXCR, producing one record per CDR3 protein. The table has tens of thousands of distinct CDR3 sequences, roughly a tenth seen once; the top ten hold 14%. This clonotype appeared a few times.

The TCR was taken from a woman under 40 with alopecia areata. Some clones in this sample may be carry-over from other donors' samples. This chain uses TRBV6-2 or TRBV6-3 with TRBJ1-2; TRBD1 aligns across 12 bases. The specimen comprised whole blood, sampled in connection with sensitization to the hapten diphenylcyclopropenone (DPC). CDR3: CASSYPTGTGGAWDYGYTF. The CDR3 nucleotides read TGTGCCAGCAGTTACCCAACGGGGACAGGGGGCGCTTGGGACTATGGCTACACCTTC.